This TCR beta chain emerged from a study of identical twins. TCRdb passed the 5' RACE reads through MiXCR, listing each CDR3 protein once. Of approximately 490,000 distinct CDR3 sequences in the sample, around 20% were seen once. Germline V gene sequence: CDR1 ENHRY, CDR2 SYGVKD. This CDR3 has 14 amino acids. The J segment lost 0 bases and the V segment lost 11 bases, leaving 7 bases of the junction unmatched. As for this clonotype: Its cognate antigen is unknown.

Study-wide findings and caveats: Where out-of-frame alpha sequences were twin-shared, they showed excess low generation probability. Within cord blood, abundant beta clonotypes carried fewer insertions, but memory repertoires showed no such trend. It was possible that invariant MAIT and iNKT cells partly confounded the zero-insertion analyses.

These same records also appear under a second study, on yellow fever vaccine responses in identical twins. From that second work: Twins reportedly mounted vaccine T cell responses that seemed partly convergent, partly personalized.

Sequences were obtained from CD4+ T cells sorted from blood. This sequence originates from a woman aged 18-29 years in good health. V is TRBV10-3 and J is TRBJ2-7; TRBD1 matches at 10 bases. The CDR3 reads CAVTGTGDSYEQYF. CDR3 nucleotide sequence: TGTGCCGTGACCGGGACAGGGGACTCCTACGAGCAGTACTTC.